Below, 2 T cell receptor beta chains from the same sample are listed, as sequenced in a study of blood T cell repertoires in COVID-19. Data came from immunoSEQ multiplex PCR; TCRdb stores just in-frame clones and leaves some out. The repertoire has 40,000 to 50,000 clones, about 88% of them found once; the top ten carry approximately 4%. The sample taken for sequencing was peripheral blood. Receptors originate from a human donor in a cohort sampled during active COVID-19.

This clone was detected only once. This sequence joins TRBV4-1 and TRBJ2-1, with TRBD2 identical over 13 bases. This CDR3 contains 17 residues. CDR1 MGHRA and CDR2 YSYEKL come from the germline V gene. V lost 0 bases to trimming and J lost 8 bases; unmatched junction nucleotides: 7. CDR3 amino acids: CASSQEVGLAGVHEQFF. The CDR3 DNA follows: TGCGCCAGCAGCCAAGAGGTCGGACTAGCGGGAGTCCATGAGCAGTTCTTC.

This sequence joins TRBV9 and TRBJ1-2; D possibly corresponds to TRBD1 (6 bases). This CDR3 region has 11 residues. CDR1 is SGDLS and CDR2 is YYNGEE in the germline V gene. V lost 4 bases, J lost 8 bases, and 9 bases lay in between. The CDR3, as DNA: TGTGCCAGCAGCCGGACAGAAGGCTACACCTTC. Protein product: CASSRTEGYTF. Drawing the rest from reference TRBV9 and TRBJ1-2, the complete variable domain is DSGVTQTPKHLITATGQRVTLRCSPRSGDLSVYWYQQSLDQGLQFLIQYYNGEERAKGNILERFSAQQFPDLHSELNLSSLELGDSALYFCASSRTEGYTFGSGTRLTVV.